One sample yielded the 6 T cell receptor beta chains listed below, sequenced in a study of post-analysis software for immune sequencing data. These receptors' targets are unknown. Broader study findings: Patients used several TRBV segments, including TRBV5-6, TRBV5-1 and TRBV20-1, more often than controls.

TCR beta cDNA libraries had unique molecular identifiers. Using its own MiXCR run on the PCR reads, TCRdb lists one record per CDR3 protein. The repertoire consists of approximately 770,000 distinct CDR3 sequences, with about half occurring once and the leading ten covering 4.9%. The sequenced sample was blood. The receptors shown here come from a girl between 10 and 17 years old with multiple sclerosis.

This clonotype was recorded a few times. The gene calls are TRBV6-1 and TRBJ2-5; TRBD1 matches at 7 bases. The CDR3 length is 15 residues. Germline V gives CDR1 MNHNS, CDR2 SASEGT. V was clipped by 7 bases and J by 3 bases; unmatched bases: 11. The CDR3 DNA follows: TGTGCCAGCACGCAGTACAGGGGTAGGAAAGAGACCCAGTACTTC. Encoded protein: CASTQYRGRKETQYF.

Notes on this clonotype: The junction departs from germline at one end; a sequencing error may be responsible. The rearrangement uses TRBV20-1 and TRBJ2-1; D is possibly TRBD2 (5 bases). CDR3 length: 13 residues. CDR1 is DFQATT, CDR2 SNEGSKA, per germline (reference sequence). CDR3 coding DNA: TGCAGTACTAGAGCGGTAGACTACAATGAGCAGTTCTTC. Translation: CSTRAVDYNEQFF.

V gene TRBV20-1 combines with J gene TRBJ2-1; D not certain. The germline gives CDR1 DFQATT, CDR2 SNEGSKA (reference sequence). The CDR3 is made up of 13 amino acids. The CDR3 loop is CRVVAVSYNEQFF. DNA of the CDR3: TGCAGAGTGGTGGCGGTATCTTACAATGAGCAGTTCTTC.

This rearrangement joins TRBV6-5 to TRBJ1-1; maybe TRBD1 (5 bases). The CDR3 contains 14 residues. V dropped 0 bases and J dropped 5 bases, with 10 bases sitting between them. The germline CDR1 and CDR2 sequences are MNHEY and SVGAGI. The CDR3 DNA reads TGTGCCAGCAGTTACTCGTCGGGGGGAACTGAAGCTTTCTTT. Protein sequence: CASSYSSGGTEAFF.

The gene calls are TRBV5-1 and TRBJ2-1; D gene ambiguous. CDR1 and CDR2 (germline): SGHRS, YFSETQ. The V end was cut by 6 bases, the J end by 6 bases, with 7 bases between. The CDR3 extends over 11 amino acids. DNA for the CDR3: TGCGCCAGCATAGGAGTCAATGAGCAGTTCTTC. Residues: CASIGVNEQFF.

The J gene is TRBJ1-1, the V gene TRBV12-3 or TRBV12-4, with no clear D. The CDR3 is 11 amino acids. V was trimmed by 5 bases and J by 11 bases, leaving 12 bases between them. The chain's CDR3 is CASSGRAAAFF. The CDR3, as DNA: TGTGCCAGCAGTGGCCGGGCCGCGGCTTTCTTT.